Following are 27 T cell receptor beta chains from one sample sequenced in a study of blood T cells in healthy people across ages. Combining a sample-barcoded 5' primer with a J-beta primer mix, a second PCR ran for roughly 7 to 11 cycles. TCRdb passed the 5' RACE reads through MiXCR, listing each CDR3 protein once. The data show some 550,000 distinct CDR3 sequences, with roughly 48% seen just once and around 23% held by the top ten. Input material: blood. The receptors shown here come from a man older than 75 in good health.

Written as DNA, the CDR3 is TGCAGTGCTAGTGATACCTACAAAAGGGTCTACGAGCAGTACTTC. Its protein is CSASDTYKRVYEQYF. The genes are TRBV20-1 and TRBJ2-7; no firm D call. The germline V gene encodes CDR1 DFQATT and CDR2 SNEGSKA (reference sequence). The V end lost 3 bases, the J end lost 3 bases, and 18 bases lay between the germline ends. The CDR3 contains 15 residues.

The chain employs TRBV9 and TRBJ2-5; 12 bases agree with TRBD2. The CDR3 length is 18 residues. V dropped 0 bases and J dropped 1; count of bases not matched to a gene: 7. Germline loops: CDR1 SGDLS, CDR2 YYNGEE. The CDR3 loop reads CASSVGASGRDIQETQYF. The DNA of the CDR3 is TGTGCCAGCAGCGTAGGGGCTAGCGGGAGGGATATCCAAGAGACCCAGTACTTC. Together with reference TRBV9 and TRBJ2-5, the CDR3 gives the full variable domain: DSGVTQTPKHLITATGQRVTLRCSPRSGDLSVYWYQQSLDQGLQFLIQYYNGEERAKGNILERFSAQQFPDLHSELNLSSLELGDSALYFCASSVGASGRDIQETQYFGPGTRLLVL.

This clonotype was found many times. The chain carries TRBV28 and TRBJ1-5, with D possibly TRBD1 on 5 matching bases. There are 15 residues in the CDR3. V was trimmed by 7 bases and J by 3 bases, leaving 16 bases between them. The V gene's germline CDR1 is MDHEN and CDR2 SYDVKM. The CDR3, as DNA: TGTGCCAGCACCGCGGGGCACAGCTCCAATCAGCCCCAGCATTTT. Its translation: CASTAGHSSNQPQHF.

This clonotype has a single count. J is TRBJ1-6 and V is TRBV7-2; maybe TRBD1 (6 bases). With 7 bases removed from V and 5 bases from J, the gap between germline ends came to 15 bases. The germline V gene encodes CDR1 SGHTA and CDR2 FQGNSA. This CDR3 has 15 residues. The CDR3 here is CASKGTYRDNSPLHF. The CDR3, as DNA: TGTGCCAGCAAGGGGACGTACAGGGATAATTCACCCCTCCACTTT.

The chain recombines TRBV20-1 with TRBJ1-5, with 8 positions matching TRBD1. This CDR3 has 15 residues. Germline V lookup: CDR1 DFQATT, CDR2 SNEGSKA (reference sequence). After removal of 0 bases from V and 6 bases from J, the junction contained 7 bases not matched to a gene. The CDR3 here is CSARDQGQGGQPQHF. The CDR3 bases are TGCAGTGCTAGAGATCAAGGACAGGGAGGTCAGCCCCAGCATTTT.

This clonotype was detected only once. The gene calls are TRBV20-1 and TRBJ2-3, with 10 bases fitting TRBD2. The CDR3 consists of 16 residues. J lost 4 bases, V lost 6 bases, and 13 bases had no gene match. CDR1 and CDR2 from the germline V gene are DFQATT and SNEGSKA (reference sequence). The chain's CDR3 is CSARSSGSVVADTQYF. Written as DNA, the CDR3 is TGCAGTGCAAGGTCTAGCGGGAGTGTTGTTGCAGATACGCAGTATTTT.

The CDR3 spells CASSSGLAGAANTQYF. Written as DNA, the CDR3 is TGCGCCAGCAGCTCGGGACTAGCGGGGGCTGCGAATACGCAGTATTTT. The rearrangement joins TRBV5-1 to TRBJ2-3; the match to TRBD2 covers 14 bases. J was trimmed by 7 bases and V by 3 bases; bases with no gene match: 7. There are 16 residues in the CDR3. Germline CDR1 reads SGHRS; CDR2 reads YFSETQ.

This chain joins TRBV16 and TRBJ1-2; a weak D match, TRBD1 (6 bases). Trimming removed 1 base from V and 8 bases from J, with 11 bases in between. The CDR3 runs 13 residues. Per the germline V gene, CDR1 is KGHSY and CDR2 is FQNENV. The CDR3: CASSQWGRGGYTF. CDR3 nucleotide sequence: TGTGCCAGCAGCCAATGGGGCAGGGGCGGCTACACCTTC.

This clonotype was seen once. CDR3 DNA: TGTGCCAGCAGCTACAGGGGTCACACCGGGGAGCTGTTTTTT. This sequence encodes CASSYRGHTGELFF. V usage is TRBV5-6 and J usage is TRBJ2-2, with 7 bases matching TRBD1. The CDR3 totals 14 residues. J lost 3 bases, V lost 3 bases, and 2 bases had no gene match. CDR1 and CDR2 (germline): SGHDT, YYEEEE. The whole variable domain, remainder taken from reference TRBV5-6 and TRBJ2-2, is DAGVTQSPTHLIKTRGQQVTLRCSPKSGHDTVSWYQQALGQGPQFIFQYYEEEERQRGNFPDRFSGHQFPNYSSELNVNALLLGDSALYLCASSYRGHTGELFFGEGSRLTVL.

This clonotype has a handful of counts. DNA of the CDR3: TGTGCCAGCAGTTTTCCCGGGACTAGCGGGAGCAATGAGCAGTTCTTC. Translated: CASSFPGTSGSNEQFF. The V gene is TRBV6-6, the J gene TRBJ2-1; 14 bases map to TRBD2. In germline, CDR1 is MNHNY, CDR2 SVGAGI (reference sequence). This CDR3 region has 16 residues. The junction had 5 bases not matched to a gene; V was cut back by 4 bases and J by 6 bases.

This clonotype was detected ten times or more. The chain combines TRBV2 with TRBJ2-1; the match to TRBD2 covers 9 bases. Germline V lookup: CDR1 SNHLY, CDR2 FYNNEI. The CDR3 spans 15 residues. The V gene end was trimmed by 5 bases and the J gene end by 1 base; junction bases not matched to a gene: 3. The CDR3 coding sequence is TGTGCCAGCAGTTTTAGCGGGAGATCCTACAATGAGCAGTTCTTC. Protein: CASSFSGRSYNEQFF.

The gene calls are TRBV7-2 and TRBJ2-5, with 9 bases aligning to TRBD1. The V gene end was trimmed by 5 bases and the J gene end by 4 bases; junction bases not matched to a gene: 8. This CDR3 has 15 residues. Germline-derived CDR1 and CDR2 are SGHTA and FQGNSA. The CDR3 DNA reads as TGTGCCAGCAGCCTATACAGGGGGCCCACAGAGACCCAGTACTTC. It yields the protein CASSLYRGPTETQYF.

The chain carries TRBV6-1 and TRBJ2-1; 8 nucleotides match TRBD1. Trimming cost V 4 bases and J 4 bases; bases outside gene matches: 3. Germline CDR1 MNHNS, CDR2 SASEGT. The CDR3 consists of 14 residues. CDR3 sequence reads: CASSGTGRYNEQFF. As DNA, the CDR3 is TGTGCCAGCAGTGGGACAGGGCGATACAATGAGCAGTTCTTC.

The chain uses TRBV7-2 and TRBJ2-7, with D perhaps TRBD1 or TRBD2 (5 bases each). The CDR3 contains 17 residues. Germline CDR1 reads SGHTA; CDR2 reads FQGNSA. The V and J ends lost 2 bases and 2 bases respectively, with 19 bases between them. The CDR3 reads CASSLRDGESRPYEQYF. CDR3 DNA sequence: TGTGCCAGCAGCTTAAGGGACGGGGAGAGTAGGCCCTACGAGCAGTACTTC.

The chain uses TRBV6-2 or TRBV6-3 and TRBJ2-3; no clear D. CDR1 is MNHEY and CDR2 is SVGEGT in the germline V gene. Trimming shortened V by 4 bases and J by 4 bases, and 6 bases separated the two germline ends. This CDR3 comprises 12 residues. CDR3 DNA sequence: TGTGCCAGCAGTTGGAGTTCAGATACGCAGTATTTT. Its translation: CASSWSSDTQYF.

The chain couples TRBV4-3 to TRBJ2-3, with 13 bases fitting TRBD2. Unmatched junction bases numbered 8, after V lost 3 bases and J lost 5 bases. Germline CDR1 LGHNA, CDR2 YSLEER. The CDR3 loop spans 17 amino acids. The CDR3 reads CASSHQLAGGPVDTQYF. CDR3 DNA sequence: TGCGCCAGCAGCCACCAACTAGCGGGGGGGCCCGTAGATACGCAGTATTTT.

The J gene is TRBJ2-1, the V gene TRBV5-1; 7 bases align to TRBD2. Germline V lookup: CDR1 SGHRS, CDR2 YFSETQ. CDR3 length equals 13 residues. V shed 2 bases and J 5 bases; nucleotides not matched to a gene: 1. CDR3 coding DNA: TGCGCCAGCAGCTTTACTAGCGACAATGAGCAGTTCTTC. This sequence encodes CASSFTSDNEQFF.

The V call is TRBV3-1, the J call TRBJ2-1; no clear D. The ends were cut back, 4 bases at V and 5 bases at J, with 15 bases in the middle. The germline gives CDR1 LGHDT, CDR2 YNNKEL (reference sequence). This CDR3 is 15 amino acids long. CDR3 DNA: TGTGCCAGCAGCCCAAGGGCAGAGACACACAATGAGCAGTTCTTC. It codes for CASSPRAETHNEQFF.

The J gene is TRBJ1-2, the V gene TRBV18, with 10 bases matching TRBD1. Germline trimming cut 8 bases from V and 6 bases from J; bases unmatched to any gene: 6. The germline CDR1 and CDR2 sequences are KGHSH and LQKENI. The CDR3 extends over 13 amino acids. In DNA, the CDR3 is TGTGCCAGCCTGGGACAGGGGCAGGATGGCTACACCTTC. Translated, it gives CASLGQGQDGYTF.

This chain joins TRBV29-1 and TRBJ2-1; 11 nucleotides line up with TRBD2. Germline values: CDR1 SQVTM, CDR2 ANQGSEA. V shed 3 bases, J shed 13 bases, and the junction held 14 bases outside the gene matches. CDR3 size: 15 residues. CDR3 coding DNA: TGCAGCGTTGATGGTGGGACTAGCGGATCGGAGACCCAGTTCTTC. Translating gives CSVDGGTSGSETQFF.

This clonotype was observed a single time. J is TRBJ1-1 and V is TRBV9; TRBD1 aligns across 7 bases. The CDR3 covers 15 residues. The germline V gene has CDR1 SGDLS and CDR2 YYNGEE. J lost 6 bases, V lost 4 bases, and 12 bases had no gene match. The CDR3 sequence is CASSPLHRGLAEAFF. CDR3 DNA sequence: TGTGCCAGCAGCCCCCTCCACAGGGGTCTCGCTGAAGCTTTCTTT.

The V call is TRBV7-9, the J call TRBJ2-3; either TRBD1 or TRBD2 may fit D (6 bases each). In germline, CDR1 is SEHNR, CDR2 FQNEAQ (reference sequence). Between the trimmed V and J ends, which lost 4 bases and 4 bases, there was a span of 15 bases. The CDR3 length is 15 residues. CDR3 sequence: CASSSWEEGADTQYF. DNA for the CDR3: TGTGCCAGCAGCTCGTGGGAGGAGGGGGCAGATACGCAGTATTTT.

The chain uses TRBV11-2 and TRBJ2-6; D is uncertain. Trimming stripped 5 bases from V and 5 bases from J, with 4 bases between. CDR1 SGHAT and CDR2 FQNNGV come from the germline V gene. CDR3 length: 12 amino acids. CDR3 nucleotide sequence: TGTGCCAGCAGCCCCCGGGCCAACGTCCTGACTTTC. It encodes CASSPRANVLTF.

The CDR3 reads CASSLRSTSGKVYEQYF. CDR3 in DNA: TGCGCCAGCAGCTTGCGATCGACTAGCGGGAAAGTCTACGAGCAGTACTTC. The chain uses TRBV5-1 and TRBJ2-7, with 11 bases identical to TRBD2. Germline CDR1 is SGHRS and CDR2 is YFSETQ. CDR3 length: 17 residues. The V and J ends lost 1 base and 3 bases, in that order; junction bases with no gene match: 9.

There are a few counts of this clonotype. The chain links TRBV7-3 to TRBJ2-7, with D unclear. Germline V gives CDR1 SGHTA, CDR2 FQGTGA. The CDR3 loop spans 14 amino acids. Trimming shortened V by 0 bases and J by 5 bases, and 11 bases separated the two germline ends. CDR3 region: CASSLTASSDEQYF. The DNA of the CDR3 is TGTGCCAGCAGCTTAACGGCCTCCTCAGACGAGCAGTACTTC.

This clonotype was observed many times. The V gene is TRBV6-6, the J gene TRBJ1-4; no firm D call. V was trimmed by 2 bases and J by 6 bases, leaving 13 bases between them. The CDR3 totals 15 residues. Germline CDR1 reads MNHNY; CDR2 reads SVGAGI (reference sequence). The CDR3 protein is CASSYGSDQDEKLFF. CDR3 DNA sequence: TGTGCCAGCAGTTACGGCAGCGACCAAGATGAAAAACTGTTTTTT.

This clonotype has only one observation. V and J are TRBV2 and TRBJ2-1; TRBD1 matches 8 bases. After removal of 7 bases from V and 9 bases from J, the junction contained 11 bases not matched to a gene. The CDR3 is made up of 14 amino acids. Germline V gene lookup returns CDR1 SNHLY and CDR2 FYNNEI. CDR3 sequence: CASISGGVWGEQFF. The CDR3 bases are TGTGCCAGCATCTCAGGGGGCGTCTGGGGTGAGCAGTTCTTC.